This TCR beta chain was observed in a study of CD8 T cells in ankylosing spondylitis. MiXCR, run by TCRdb on the 5' RACE reads, gives a single entry per CDR3 protein. Of about 210,000 distinct CDR3 sequences in the sample, about 7.3% were seen once. Findings and limits, study-wide: Within ankylosing spondylitis blood, a TCR beta motif made up of several highly homologous variants appeared to be characteristic.

This clonotype was recorded at least ten times. Its matching antigen is unknown. The CDR3 extends over 14 amino acids. V was cut by 0 bases and J by 7 bases, with 12 bases left in between. Per germline, CDR1 LGHNA and CDR2 YSLEER. The sequenced sample was blood, either unsorted or a sorted T cell fraction (not recorded which). This TCR was sampled from a male donor with ankylosing spondylitis. V usage is TRBV4-3 and J usage is TRBJ2-5; perhaps TRBD2 as D (6 bases). CDR3 amino acids: CASSQDMWGGTQYF. In nucleotides, the CDR3 is TGCGCCAGCAGCCAAGATATGTGGGGAGGGACCCAGTACTTC.